Below, 27 T cell receptor beta chains from the same sample are listed, as sequenced in a study of OX40 agonist ivuxolimab in advanced cancers. Here immunoSEQ multiplex PCR was the method, and the copy in TCRdb shows in-frame clones only, minus some. The table has tens of thousands of clones, more than 75% seen once. Sequences were derived from CD4+ or CD8+ T cells sorted from blood, sampled in a trial of the OX40 agonist ivuxolimab. These receptors were collected from an adult with an advanced solid tumor such as melanoma, head and neck, liver or kidney cancer.

The CDR3 DNA is TGTGCCAGCAGTGAAGGTTCAGGCAGCCCCAAAGAGACCACCGGGGAGCTGTTTTTT. As protein: CASSEGSGSPKETTGELFF. The chain is built from TRBV2 and TRBJ2-2; D ambiguous. The V gene lost 1 base and the J gene lost 4 bases, with 22 bases spanning the gap. This CDR3 comprises 19 residues. CDR1 is SNHLY, CDR2 FYNNEI, per germline. Combining the CDR3 with reference TRBV2 and TRBJ2-2 gives the whole variable domain EPEVTQTPSHQVTQMGQEVILRCVPISNHLYFYWYRQILGQKVEFLVSFYNNEISEKSEIFDDQFSVERPDGSNFTLKIRSTKLEDSAMYFCASSEGSGSPKETTGELFFGEGSRLTVL.

Concerning this clone itself: The sample carries other DNA sequences with the same CDR3. The chain joins TRBV4-1 to TRBJ2-7; D unclear. CDR1 MGHRA and CDR2 YSYEKL come from the germline V gene. This CDR3 is built from 14 residues. V was clipped by 3 bases and J by 6 bases, with 15 bases between them. The CDR3 nucleotides are TGCGCCAGCAGCCACGGTACTGGAAGATTCGAGCAGTACTTC. It encodes CASSHGTGRFEQYF.

The chain recombines TRBV28 with TRBJ1-4, with D perhaps matching TRBD1 (5 bases). CDR3 length: 15 amino acids. V lost 7 bases to trimming and J lost 2 bases, with 14 bases between them. The V gene's germline CDR1 is MDHEN and CDR2 SYDVKM. The CDR3 sequence is CASTMGGITNEKLFF. The CDR3 DNA sequence: TGTGCCAGCACCATGGGGGGGATCACTAATGAAAAACTGTTTTTT.

The gene calls are TRBV7-9 and TRBJ2-1, with unresolved D. Germline CDR1 SEHNR, CDR2 FQNEAQ (reference sequence). The CDR3 spans 16 residues. V was shortened by 5 bases and J by 3 bases, with 17 bases between the two germline ends. The CDR3: CASSPVNSRDYNEQFF. The CDR3 coding sequence is TGTGCCAGCAGCCCCGTTAATTCTAGGGACTACAATGAGCAGTTCTTC.

This chain joins TRBV28 and TRBJ1-1; the D gene is possibly TRBD1 (6 bases). From germline, CDR1 is MDHEN and CDR2 SYDVKM. The CDR3 runs 14 residues. Trimming pared 3 bases from V and 7 bases from J, leaving 15 bases between. The CDR3: CASSFFEQGYEAFF. CDR3 DNA sequence: TGTGCCAGCAGTTTTTTTGAACAGGGTTATGAAGCTTTCTTT.

The chain uses TRBV7-9 and TRBJ2-3; D gene ambiguous. The CDR3 length is 12 residues. The V end lost 5 bases, the J end lost 4 bases, and 7 bases lay between the germline ends. CDR1 is SEHNR, CDR2 FQNEAQ, per germline (reference sequence). This CDR3 is CASSPSADTQYF. The CDR3 DNA reads as TGTGCCAGCAGCCCCTCGGCAGATACGCAGTATTTT. Variable domain in full (rest from reference TRBV7-9 and TRBJ2-3): DTGVSQNPRHKITKRGQNVTFRCDPISEHNRLYWYRQTLGQGPEFLTYFQNEAQLEKSRLLSDRFSAERPKGSFSTLEIQRTEQGDSAMYLCASSPSADTQYFGPGTRLTVL.

The chain joins TRBV7-2 to TRBJ2-2, with D unresolved. Germline CDR1 is SGHTA and CDR2 is FQGNSA. This CDR3 region has 12 residues. V dropped 5 bases and J dropped 4 bases, with 5 bases sitting between them. The CDR3 region has the DNA TGTGCCAGCAGCCCATTCACCGGGGAGCTGTTTTTT. It is translated as CASSPFTGELFF.

The chain couples TRBV7-9 to TRBJ2-5; D is uncertain. The V gene's germline CDR1 is SEHNR and CDR2 FQNEAQ (reference sequence). With 2 bases removed from V and 5 bases from J, the gap between germline ends came to 9 bases. The CDR3 length is 13 residues. CDR3 DNA: TGTGCCAGCAGCTTACCGGGTTGGGAGACCCAGTACTTC. As protein: CASSLPGWETQYF. Looking up the rest from reference TRBV7-9 and TRBJ2-5 gives the full variable domain: DTGVSQNPRHKITKRGQNVTFRCDPISEHNRLYWYRQTLGQGPEFLTYFQNEAQLEKSRLLSDRFSAERPKGSFSTLEIQRTEQGDSAMYLCASSLPGWETQYFGPGTRLLVL.

V and J are TRBV10-2 and TRBJ1-2; D uncertain. Germline V gene lookup returns CDR1 WSHSY and CDR2 SAAADI. The V end was cut by 6 bases, the J end by 2 bases, with 7 bases between. The length of the CDR3 is 12 residues. CDR3 region: CASRTGNYGYTF. The DNA for the CDR3 is TGCGCCAGCAGGACCGGGAACTATGGCTACACCTTC.

This chain links TRBV6-5 with TRBJ2-3; 9 bases are shared with TRBD2. CDR1 is MNHEY and CDR2 is SVGAGI in the germline V gene. The CDR3 sequence is 15 residues long. The V gene end was trimmed by 8 bases and the J gene end by 5 bases; junction bases not matched to a gene: 11. CDR3 region: CASGGIAGEGDTQYF. CDR3 nucleotide sequence: TGTGCCAGCGGGGGGATAGCGGGAGAGGGAGATACGCAGTATTTT.

The CDR3 sequence: CASSLTTPRRRGWDYEQYF. CDR3 nucleotide sequence: TGTGCCAGCAGCTTAACAACTCCCCGGCGCCGGGGTTGGGACTACGAGCAGTACTTC. The chain combines TRBV11-2 with TRBJ2-7; tentative D call: TRBD2 (5 bases). The V end lost 2 bases, the J end lost 3 bases, and 26 bases lay between the germline ends. Germline V gives CDR1 SGHAT, CDR2 FQNNGV. The CDR3 sequence is 19 residues long.

The gene calls are TRBV18 and TRBJ1-6; tentatively, D is TRBD1 (6 bases). V lost 3 bases to trimming and J lost 11 bases, with 23 bases between them. Looked up from germline, CDR1 is KGHSH and CDR2 is LQKENI. The CDR3 has 17 amino acids. The DNA for the CDR3 is TGTGCCAGCTCACCCACCAGGGGCCAGGAAACAATGACACCCCTCCACTTT. Protein product: CASSPTRGQETMTPLHF.

The CDR3 nucleotides read TGTGCCAGCAGCTTGGAATGGGCTTCCGGGACAGGGGACACCGGGGAGCTGTTTTTT. It is translated as CASSLEWASGTGDTGELFF. The chain recombines TRBV5-8 with TRBJ2-2, with 10 bases aligning to TRBD1. There are 19 residues in the CDR3. Losses at the gene ends were 0 bases for V and 3 bases for J; bases not matched to a gene: 11. Germline CDR1 and CDR2: SGHTS and YDEGEE.

This chain uses TRBV11-3 with TRBJ2-1, with TRBD2 matching 14 bases. In germline, CDR1 is SGHNT, CDR2 YENEEA. Germline trimming cut 6 bases from V and 1 base from J; bases unmatched to any gene: 8. CDR3 length: 18 residues. CDR3 DNA: TGTGCCAGCAGGACCGGGACTAGCGGGAGTTGGTCCTACAATGAGCAGTTCTTC. Translating gives CASRTGTSGSWSYNEQFF.

This chain links TRBV6-6 with TRBJ2-1; D is possibly TRBD2 (6 bases). The V gene's germline CDR1 is MNHNY and CDR2 SVGAGI (reference sequence). CDR3 length: 15 amino acids. Between the trimmed V and J ends, which lost 0 bases and 5 bases, there was a span of 11 bases. The CDR3 protein is CASSYSGGEDNEQFF. CDR3 coding DNA: TGTGCCAGCAGTTACTCGGGGGGAGAGGACAATGAGCAGTTCTTC.

This chain connects TRBV28 to TRBJ2-7; 7 positions match TRBD1. Germline V lookup: CDR1 MDHEN, CDR2 SYDVKM. This CDR3 is built from 14 residues. With 4 bases clipped from V and 3 bases from J, the junction kept 6 bases outside the gene matches. CDR3 sequence: CASSYPQGVYEQYF. CDR3 bases: TGTGCCAGCAGTTACCCTCAGGGGGTCTACGAGCAGTACTTC.

The chain carries TRBV20-1 and TRBJ2-5, with D maybe TRBD2 (6 bases). Germline lookup yields CDR1 DFQATT and CDR2 SNEGSKA (reference sequence). Trimming pared 7 bases from V and 6 bases from J, leaving 12 bases between. The CDR3 sequence is 11 residues long. This CDR3 reads CSVEEGQTQYF. Here the CDR3 DNA reads TGCAGTGTGGAGGAGGGACAGACCCAGTACTTC.

The rearrangement joins TRBV13 to TRBJ2-7; 11 bases map to TRBD1. Looked up from germline, CDR1 is PRHDT and CDR2 is FYEKMQ (reference sequence). There are 15 residues in the CDR3. Trimming removed 4 bases from V and 2 bases from J; junction bases left unmatched: 4. CDR3 coding DNA: TGTGCCAGCAGCTCGACGGGACAGGGGGCCTACGAGCAGTACTTC. It translates to CASSSTGQGAYEQYF.

This clone appeared a single time. The chain carries TRBV29-1 and TRBJ2-6; TRBD1 is a possible D gene (6 bases). The length of the CDR3 is 20 residues. In germline, CDR1 is SQVTM, CDR2 ANQGSEA. V lost 0 bases, J lost 0 bases, and 21 bases lay in between. The CDR3 DNA reads as TGCAGCGTTGAAGATCGGCCACCGGGACAACCACTCTCTGGGGCCAACGTCCTGACTTTC. Amino acids: CSVEDRPPGQPLSGANVLTF.

V usage is TRBV28 and J usage is TRBJ2-7; 9 nucleotides align to TRBD1. The V segment lost 5 bases and the J segment 6 bases; nucleotides outside the gene matches: 20. The CDR3 consists of 18 residues. CDR1 and CDR2 from the germline V gene are MDHEN and SYDVKM. The CDR3 DNA reads as TGTGCCAGCAGTGCTCCTCCGGGACAGGGTTCCTTCGGTGGCGAGCAGTACTTC. It translates to CASSAPPGQGSFGGEQYF.

The V call is TRBV10-2, the J call TRBJ2-7; a possible D gene is TRBD1 (6 bases). V lost 6 bases and J 4 bases, leaving 22 bases between the germline ends. CDR3 length equals 16 residues. The germline CDR1 and CDR2 sequences are WSHSY and SAAADI. CDR3 in amino acids: CASRTGQGAEGYEQYF. The CDR3 bases are TGCGCCAGCAGGACGGGACAAGGAGCCGAGGGGTACGAGCAGTACTTC.

CDR3 amino acids: CASSKIKGTTYEQYF. The DNA of the CDR3 is TGTGCCAGTAGTAAGATAAAGGGGACAACCTACGAGCAGTACTTC. The chain is built from TRBV19 and TRBJ2-7; D is perhaps TRBD1 (6 bases). From germline, CDR1 is LNHDA and CDR2 SQIVND (reference sequence). This CDR3 region has 15 residues. Trimming removed 4 bases at V and 2 bases at J, with 15 bases between. Full variable domain (missing parts from reference TRBV19 and TRBJ2-7): DGGITQSPKYLFRKEGQNVTLSCEQNLNHDAMYWYRQDPGQGLRLIYYSQIVNDFQKGDIAEGYSVSREKKESFPLTVTSAQKNPTAFYLCASSKIKGTTYEQYFGPGTRLTVT.

The sample holds one count of this clone. The chain joins TRBV11-3 to TRBJ2-1, with D possibly called TRBD1 or TRBD2 (5 bases each). The length of the CDR3 is 15 residues. Trimming cost V 5 bases and J 2 bases, with 13 bases left between them. Germline V gene sequence: CDR1 SGHNT, CDR2 YENEEA. The DNA of the CDR3 is TGTGCCAGCAGCCCCTGGGACGCTCCCTACAATGAGCAGTTCTTC. This sequence encodes CASSPWDAPYNEQFF.

V gene TRBV7-2 combines with J gene TRBJ2-5; D is unclear. The V end lost 1 base, the J end lost 5 bases, and 8 bases lay between the germline ends. The CDR3 consists of 13 residues. Germline CDR1 is SGHTA and CDR2 is FQGNSA. In nucleotides, the CDR3 is TGTGCCAGCAGCTTAGTAAGTGTGGAGACCCAGTACTTC. Its protein is CASSLVSVETQYF.

This clone occurred once. V usage is TRBV6-1 and J usage is TRBJ2-2; D unclear. The CDR3 covers 16 residues. Germline loops: CDR1 MNHNS, CDR2 SASEGT. Deletions cut 1 base from V and 0 bases from J, with 9 bases between. Here the CDR3 reads CASSEDWFANTGELFF. The CDR3 DNA reads as TGTGCCAGCAGTGAAGACTGGTTCGCGAACACCGGGGAGCTGTTTTTT.

The chain uses TRBV28 and TRBJ2-6; D might be TRBD1 (6 bases). The CDR3 is 17 amino acids. The germline CDR1 and CDR2 sequences are MDHEN and SYDVKM. Between the trimmed V and J ends, which lost 6 bases and 4 bases, there was a span of 19 bases. The CDR3 sequence: CASRRGGSGAGANVLTF. For the CDR3, the DNA is TGTGCCAGCAGACGAGGGGGAAGTGGAGCCGGGGCCAACGTCCTGACTTTC.

J is TRBJ2-1 and V is TRBV5-6; 8 nucleotides agree with TRBD2. J lost 4 bases, V lost 6 bases, and 12 bases had no gene match. The CDR3 has 16 residues. CDR1 is SGHDT, CDR2 YYEEEE, per germline. The CDR3: CASTSGVGLAYNEQFF. CDR3 coding DNA: TGTGCCAGCACCTCGGGGGTCGGACTAGCTTACAATGAGCAGTTCTTC.